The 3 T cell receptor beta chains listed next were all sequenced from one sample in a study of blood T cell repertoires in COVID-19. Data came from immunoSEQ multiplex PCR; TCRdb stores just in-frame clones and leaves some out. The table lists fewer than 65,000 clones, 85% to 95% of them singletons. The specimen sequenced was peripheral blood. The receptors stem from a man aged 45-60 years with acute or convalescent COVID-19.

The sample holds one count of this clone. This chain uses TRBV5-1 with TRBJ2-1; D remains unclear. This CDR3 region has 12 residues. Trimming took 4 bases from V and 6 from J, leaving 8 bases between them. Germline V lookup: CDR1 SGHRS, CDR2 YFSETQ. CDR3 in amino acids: CASSKPSNEQFF. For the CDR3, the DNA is TGCGCCAGCAGCAAACCTAGCAATGAGCAGTTCTTC.

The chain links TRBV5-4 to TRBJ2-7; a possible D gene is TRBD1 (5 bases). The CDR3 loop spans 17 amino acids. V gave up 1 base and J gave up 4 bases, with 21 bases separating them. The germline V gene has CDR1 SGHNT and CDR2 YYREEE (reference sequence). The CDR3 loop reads CASSLTPRQGPMYEQYF. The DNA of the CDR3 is TGTGCCAGCAGCTTGACACCCAGGCAGGGTCCCATGTACGAGCAGTACTTC. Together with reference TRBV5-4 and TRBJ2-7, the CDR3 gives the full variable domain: ETGVTQSPTHLIKTRGQQVTLRCSSQSGHNTVSWYQQALGQGPQFIFQYYREEENGRGNFPPRFSGLQFPNYSSELNVNALELDDSALYLCASSLTPRQGPMYEQYFGPGTRLTVT.

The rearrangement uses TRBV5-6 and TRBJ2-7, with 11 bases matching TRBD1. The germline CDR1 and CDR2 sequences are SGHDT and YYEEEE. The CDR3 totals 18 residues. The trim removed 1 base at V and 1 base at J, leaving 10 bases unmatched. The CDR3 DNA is TGTGCCAGCAGCTTGCGGACAGGGGGCGCGGGGATATCCTACGAGCAGTACTTC. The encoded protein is CASSLRTGGAGISYEQYF.